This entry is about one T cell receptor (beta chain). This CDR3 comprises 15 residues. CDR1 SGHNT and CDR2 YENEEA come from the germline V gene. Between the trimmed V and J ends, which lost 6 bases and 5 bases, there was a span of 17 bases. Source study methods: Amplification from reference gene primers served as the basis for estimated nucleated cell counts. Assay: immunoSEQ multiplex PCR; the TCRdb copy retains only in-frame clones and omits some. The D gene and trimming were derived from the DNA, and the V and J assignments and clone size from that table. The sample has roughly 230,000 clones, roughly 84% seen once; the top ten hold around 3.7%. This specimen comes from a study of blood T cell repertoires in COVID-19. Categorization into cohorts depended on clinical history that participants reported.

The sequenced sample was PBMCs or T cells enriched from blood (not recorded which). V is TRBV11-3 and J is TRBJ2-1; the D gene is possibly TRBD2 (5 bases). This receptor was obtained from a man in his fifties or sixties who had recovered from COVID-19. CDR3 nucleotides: TGTGCCAGCAGTCTCGGGCCGAGGGTCGACAATGAGCAGTTCTTC. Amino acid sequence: CASSLGPRVDNEQFF.